This T cell receptor beta chain stems from a study of shared clonotypes between healthy human individuals. This CDR3 has 17 amino acids. Per the germline V gene, CDR1 is SEHNR and CDR2 is FQNEAQ (reference sequence). Trimming cost V 2 bases and J 2 bases; bases outside gene matches: 10. Assay: immunoSEQ multiplex PCR; the TCRdb copy retains only in-frame clones and omits some. Of 2 million or so clones listed, about 95% are singletons. CD8 cells regarded as naive lacked CD45RO, were positively chosen for CCR7, and omitted terminally differentiated effector memory CD45RA+ cells. The TCR sequence derives from a man younger than 30 in good health. The chain uses TRBV7-9 and TRBJ2-7, with 9 bases identical to TRBD2. The sample comprised naive CD8+ T cells sorted from blood. The CDR3 DNA is TGTGCCAGCAGCTTACCACGAGCGGGAGGCGGGCCCTACGAGCAGTACTTC. Translated, it gives CASSLPRAGGGPYEQYF.